This record concerns one TCR beta chain sequence. The data are from a study of T cell repertoires in ileal Crohn's disease. Study-level background: Under 40% were active smokers at surgery; median disease duration was approximately 7.3 years.

The germline V gene encodes CDR1 SGHNT and CDR2 YYREEE (reference sequence). V was pared by 4 bases and J by 0 bases, with 8 bases between. The length of the CDR3 is 14 residues. Libraries were prepared by immunoSEQ multiplex PCR; TCRdb keeps only in-frame clonotypes and omits some of them. The data hold around 4,200 clones, with more than 60% observed a single time. The sequencing sample was made of ileal tissue. The sequence was obtained from an adult with Crohn's disease. This chain joins TRBV5-4 and TRBJ2-1, with unresolved D. CDR3 region: CASSPASSYNEQFF. The CDR3 bases are TGTGCCAGCAGCCCAGCGAGCTCCTACAATGAGCAGTTCTTC.